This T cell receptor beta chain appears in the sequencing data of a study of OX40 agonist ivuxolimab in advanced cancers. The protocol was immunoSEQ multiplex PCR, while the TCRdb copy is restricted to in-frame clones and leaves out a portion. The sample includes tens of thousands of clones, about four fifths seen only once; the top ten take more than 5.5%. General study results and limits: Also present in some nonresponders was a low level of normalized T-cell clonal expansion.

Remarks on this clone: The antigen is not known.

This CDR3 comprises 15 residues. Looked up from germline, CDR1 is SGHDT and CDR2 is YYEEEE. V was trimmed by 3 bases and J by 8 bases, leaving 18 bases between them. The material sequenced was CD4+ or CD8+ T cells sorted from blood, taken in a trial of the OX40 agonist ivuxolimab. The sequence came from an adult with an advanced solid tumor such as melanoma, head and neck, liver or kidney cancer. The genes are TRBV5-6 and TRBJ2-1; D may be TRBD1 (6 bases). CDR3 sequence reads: CASSWSGTRDDEQFF. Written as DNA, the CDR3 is TGTGCCAGCAGCTGGTCGGGGACAAGGGATGATGAGCAGTTCTTC. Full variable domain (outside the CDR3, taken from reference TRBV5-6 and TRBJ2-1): DAGVTQSPTHLIKTRGQQVTLRCSPKSGHDTVSWYQQALGQGPQFIFQYYEEEERQRGNFPDRFSGHQFPNYSSELNVNALLLGDSALYLCASSWSGTRDDEQFFGPGTRLTVL.